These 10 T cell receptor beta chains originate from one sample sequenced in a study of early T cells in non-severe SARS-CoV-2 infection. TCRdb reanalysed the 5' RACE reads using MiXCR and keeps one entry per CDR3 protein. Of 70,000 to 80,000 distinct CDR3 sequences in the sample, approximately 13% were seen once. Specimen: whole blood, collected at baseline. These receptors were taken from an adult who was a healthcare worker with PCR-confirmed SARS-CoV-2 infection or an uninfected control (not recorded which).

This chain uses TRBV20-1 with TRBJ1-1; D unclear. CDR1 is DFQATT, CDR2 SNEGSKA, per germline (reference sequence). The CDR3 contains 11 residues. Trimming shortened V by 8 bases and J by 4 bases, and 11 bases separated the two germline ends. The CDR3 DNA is TGCAGTCCAAAGCGTAGCACTGAAGCTTTCTTT. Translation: CSPKRSTEAFF.

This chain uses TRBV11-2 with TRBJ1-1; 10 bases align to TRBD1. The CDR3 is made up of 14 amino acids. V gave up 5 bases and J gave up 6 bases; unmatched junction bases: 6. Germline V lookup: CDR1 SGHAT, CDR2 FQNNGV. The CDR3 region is CASSPRGQGPEAFF. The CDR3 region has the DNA TGTGCCAGCAGCCCGAGGGGACAGGGGCCTGAAGCTTTCTTT.

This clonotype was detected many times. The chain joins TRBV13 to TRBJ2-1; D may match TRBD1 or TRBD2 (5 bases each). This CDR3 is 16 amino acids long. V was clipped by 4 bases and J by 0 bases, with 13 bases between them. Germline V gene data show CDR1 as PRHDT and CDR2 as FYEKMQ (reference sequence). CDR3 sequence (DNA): TGTGCCAGCAGCTCACCGGGACGGAGCTCCTACAATGAGCAGTTCTTC. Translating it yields CASSSPGRSSYNEQFF. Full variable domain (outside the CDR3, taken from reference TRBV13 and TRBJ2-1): AAGVIQSPRHLIKEKRETATLKCYPIPRHDTVYWYQQGPGQDPQFLISFYEKMQSDKGSIPDRFSAQQFSDYHSELNMSSLELGDSALYFCASSSPGRSSYNEQFFGPGTRLTVL.

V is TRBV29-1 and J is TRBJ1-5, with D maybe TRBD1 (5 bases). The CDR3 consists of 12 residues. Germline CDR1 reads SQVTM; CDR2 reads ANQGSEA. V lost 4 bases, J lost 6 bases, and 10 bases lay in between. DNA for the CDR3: TGCAGCGTTGGGGGGACGAGTCAGCCCCAGCATTTT. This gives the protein CSVGGTSQPQHF.

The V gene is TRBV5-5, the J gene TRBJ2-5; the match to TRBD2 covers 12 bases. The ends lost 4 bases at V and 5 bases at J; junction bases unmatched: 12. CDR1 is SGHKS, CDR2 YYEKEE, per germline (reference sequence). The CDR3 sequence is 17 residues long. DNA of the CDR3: TGTGCCAGCAGCACCTGGACTAGCGGGGCACGGGGGGAGACCCAGTACTTC. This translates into CASSTWTSGARGETQYF.

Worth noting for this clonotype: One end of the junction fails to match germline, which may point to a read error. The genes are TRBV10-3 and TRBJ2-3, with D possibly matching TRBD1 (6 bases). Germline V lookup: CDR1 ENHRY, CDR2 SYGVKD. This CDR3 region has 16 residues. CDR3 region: CAISAASGVRTDTQYF. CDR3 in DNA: TGTGCCATAAGTGCGGCCTCAGGGGTACGCACAGATACGCAGTATTTT.

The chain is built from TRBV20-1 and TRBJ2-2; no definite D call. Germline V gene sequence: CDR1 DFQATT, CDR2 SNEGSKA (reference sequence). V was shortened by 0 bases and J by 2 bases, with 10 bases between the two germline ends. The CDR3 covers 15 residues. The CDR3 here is CSARDRKRNTGELFF. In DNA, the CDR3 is TGCAGTGCTAGAGATAGGAAACGCAACACCGGGGAGCTGTTTTTT.

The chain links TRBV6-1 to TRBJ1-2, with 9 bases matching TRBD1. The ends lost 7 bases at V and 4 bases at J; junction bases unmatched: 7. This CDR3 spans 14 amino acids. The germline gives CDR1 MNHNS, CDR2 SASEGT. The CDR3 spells CASTIDRGGYGYTF. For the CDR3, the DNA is TGTGCCAGCACCATTGACAGGGGGGGCTATGGCTACACCTTC.

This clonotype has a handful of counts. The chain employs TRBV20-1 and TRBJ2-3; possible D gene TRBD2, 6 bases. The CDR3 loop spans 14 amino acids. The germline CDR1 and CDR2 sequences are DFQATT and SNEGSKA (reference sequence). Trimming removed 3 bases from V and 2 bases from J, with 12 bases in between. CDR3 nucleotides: TGCAGTGCTAGTCGGGGGAGAGTCACAGATACGCAGTATTTT. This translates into CSASRGRVTDTQYF.

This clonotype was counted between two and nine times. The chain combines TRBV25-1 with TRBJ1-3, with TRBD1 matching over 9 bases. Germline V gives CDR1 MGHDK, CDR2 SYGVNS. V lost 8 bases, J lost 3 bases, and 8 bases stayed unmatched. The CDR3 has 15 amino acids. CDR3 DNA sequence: TGTGCCAGCGGGGTACAGGGGGCATTTGGAAACACCATATATTTT. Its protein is CASGVQGAFGNTIYF.